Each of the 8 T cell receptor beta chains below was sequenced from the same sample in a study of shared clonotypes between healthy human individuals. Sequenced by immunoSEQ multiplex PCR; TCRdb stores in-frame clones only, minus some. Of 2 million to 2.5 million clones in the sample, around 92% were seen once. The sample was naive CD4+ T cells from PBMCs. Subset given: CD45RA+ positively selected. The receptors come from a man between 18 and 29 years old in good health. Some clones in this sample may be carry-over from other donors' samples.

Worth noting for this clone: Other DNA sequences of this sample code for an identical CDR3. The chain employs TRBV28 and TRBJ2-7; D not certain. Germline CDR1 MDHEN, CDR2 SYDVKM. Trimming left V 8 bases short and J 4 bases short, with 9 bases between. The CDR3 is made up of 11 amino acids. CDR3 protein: CASGVAYEQYF. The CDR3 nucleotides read TGTGCCAGCGGGGTGGCGTACGAGCAGTACTTC.

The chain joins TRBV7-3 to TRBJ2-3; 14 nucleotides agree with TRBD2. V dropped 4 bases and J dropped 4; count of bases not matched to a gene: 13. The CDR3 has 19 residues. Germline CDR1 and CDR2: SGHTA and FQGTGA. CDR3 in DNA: TGTGCCAGCAGCTCCGGACTAGCGGGAGGATCGTATGGGGCAGATACGCAGTATTTT. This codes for CASSSGLAGGSYGADTQYF.

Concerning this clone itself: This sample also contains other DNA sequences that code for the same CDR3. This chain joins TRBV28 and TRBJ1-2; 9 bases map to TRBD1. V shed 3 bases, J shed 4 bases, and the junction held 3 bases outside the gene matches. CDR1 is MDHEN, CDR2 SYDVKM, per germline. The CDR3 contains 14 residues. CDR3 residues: CASSLGQGVYGYTF. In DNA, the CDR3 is TGTGCCAGCAGTTTGGGACAGGGCGTCTATGGCTACACCTTC.

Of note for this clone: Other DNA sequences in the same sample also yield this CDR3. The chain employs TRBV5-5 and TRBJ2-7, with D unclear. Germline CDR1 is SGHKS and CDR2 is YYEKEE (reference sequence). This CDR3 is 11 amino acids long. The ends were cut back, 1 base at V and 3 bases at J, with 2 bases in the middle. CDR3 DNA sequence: TGTGCCAGCAGCTTGAACTACGAGCAGTACTTC. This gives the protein CASSLNYEQYF.

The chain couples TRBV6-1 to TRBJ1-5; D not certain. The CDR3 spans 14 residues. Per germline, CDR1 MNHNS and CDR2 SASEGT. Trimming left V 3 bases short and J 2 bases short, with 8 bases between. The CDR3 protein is CASSDDGRNQPQHF. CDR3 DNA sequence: TGTGCCAGCAGTGATGATGGCCGCAATCAGCCCCAGCATTTT.

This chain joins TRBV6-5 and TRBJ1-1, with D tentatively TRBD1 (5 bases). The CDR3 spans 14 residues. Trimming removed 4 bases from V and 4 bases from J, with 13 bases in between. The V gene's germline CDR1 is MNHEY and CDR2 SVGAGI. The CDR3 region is CASSFGQGRTEAFF. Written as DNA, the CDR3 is TGTGCCAGCAGTTTCGGCCAGGGACGCACTGAAGCTTTCTTT.

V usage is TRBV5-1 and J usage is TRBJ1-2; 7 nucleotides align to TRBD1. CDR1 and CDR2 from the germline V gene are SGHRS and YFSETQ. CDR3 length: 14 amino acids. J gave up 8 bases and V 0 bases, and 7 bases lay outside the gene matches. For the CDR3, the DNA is TGCGCCAGCAGCTTGGGACAGGGACTCGGCGGCTACACCTTC. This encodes CASSLGQGLGGYTF.

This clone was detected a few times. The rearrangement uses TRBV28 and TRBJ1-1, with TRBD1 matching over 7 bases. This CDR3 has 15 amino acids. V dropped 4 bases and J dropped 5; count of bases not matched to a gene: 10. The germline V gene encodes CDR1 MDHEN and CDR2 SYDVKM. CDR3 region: CASSWVQGKGTEAFF. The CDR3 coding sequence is TGTGCCAGCAGTTGGGTACAGGGGAAGGGGACTGAAGCTTTCTTT.